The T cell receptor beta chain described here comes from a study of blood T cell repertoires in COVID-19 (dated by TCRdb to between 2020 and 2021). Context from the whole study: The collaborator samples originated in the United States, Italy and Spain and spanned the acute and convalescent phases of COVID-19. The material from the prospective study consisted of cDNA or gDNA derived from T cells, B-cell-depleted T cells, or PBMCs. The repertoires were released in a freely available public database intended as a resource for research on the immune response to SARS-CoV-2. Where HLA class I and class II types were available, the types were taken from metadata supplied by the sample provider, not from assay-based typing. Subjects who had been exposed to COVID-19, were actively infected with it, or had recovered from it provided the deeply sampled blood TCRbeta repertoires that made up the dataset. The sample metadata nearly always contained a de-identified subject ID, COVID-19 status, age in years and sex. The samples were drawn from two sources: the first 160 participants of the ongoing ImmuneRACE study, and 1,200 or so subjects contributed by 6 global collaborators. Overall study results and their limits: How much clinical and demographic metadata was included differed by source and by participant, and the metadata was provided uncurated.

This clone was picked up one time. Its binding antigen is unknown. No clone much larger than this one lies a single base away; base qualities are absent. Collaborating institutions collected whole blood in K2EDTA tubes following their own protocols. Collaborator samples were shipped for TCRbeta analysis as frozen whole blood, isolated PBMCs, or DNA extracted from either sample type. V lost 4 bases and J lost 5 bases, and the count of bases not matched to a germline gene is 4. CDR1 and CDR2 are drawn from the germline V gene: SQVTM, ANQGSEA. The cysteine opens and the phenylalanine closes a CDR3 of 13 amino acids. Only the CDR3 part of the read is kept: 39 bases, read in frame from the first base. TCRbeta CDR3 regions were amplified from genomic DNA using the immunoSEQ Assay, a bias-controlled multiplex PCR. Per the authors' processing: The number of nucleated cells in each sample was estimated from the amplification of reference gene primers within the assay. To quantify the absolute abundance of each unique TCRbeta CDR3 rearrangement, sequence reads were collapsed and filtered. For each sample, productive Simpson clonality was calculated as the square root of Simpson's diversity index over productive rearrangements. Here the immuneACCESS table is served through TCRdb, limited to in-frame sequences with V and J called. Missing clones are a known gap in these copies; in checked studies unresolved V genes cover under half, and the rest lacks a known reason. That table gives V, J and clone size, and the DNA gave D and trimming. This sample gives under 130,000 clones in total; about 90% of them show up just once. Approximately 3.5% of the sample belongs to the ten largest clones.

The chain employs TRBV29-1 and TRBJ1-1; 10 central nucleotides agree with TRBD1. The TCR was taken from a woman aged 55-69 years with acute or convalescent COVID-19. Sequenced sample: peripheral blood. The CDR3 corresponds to CSVVRTGGTEAFF. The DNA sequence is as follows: TGCAGCGTTGTAAGGACAGGGGGGACTGAAGCTTTCTTT.